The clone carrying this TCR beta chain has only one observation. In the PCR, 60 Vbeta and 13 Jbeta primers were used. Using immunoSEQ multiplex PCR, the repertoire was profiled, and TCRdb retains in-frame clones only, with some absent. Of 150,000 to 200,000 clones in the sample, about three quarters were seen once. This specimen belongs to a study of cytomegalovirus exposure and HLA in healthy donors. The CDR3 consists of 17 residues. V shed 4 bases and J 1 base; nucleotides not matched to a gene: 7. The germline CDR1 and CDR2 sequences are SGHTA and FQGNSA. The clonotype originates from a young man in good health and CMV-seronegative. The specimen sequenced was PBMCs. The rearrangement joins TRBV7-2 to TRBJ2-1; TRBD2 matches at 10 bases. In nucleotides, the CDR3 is TGTGCCAGCAGCTCCTTAGGACTAGCGGATTCCTACAATGAGCAGTTCTTC. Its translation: CASSSLGLADSYNEQFF.